This T cell receptor beta chain was sequenced for a study of human T cells and chemical hapten exposure. This clonotype appeared many times. The CDR3 runs to 14 residues. V lost 3 bases and J 7 bases, leaving 13 bases between the germline ends. The germline V gene encodes CDR1 DFQATT and CDR2 SNEGSKA (reference sequence). During construction of the library, unique molecular identifiers were attached to individual cDNA molecules for quantitative, reproducible TCR counting. Authors' methods: Samples held a median of 95,638 TCRs, range roughly 20,000–690,600. A single record per CDR3 protein comes from TCRdb applying MiXCR to the RACE reads. The V and J calls shown here were made by TCRdb, not taken from the authors' results. This table holds approximately 110,000 distinct CDR3 sequences, 9.2% found once. Time point: patch test 2, 6 weeks after DPC sensitization. Regarding treatment: therapeutic diphenylcyclopropenone sensitization with weekly scalp DPC. Every donor had alopecia and was 18 to 70 years old; all were suitable for DPC. Unfractionated whole blood yielded total RNA.

V is TRBV20-1 and J is TRBJ1-6, with D maybe TRBD1 (5 bases). This receptor was taken from a woman aged 40-49 years with alopecia areata. Some clones in this sample may be carry-over from other donors' samples. The source was whole blood, collected in connection with sensitization to the hapten diphenylcyclopropenone (DPC). CDR3 sequence: CSASRWGRNSPLHF. The CDR3 DNA reads as TGCAGTGCTAGCCGCTGGGGCCGAAATTCACCCCTCCACTTT.